The clone carrying this T cell receptor beta chain appeared a single time. Its antigen is unknown. One base away lies a much larger clone, so this may be a sequencing read error. The source of the sample is a study of tumor-infiltrating lymphocytes in primary liver carcinoma. Study-wide context: There were tumors of stage T1-T3 N0M0, each 4.2 to 10 cm across.

The CDR3 sequence is 14 residues long. Germline CDR1 and CDR2: MNHEY and SVGAGI. Unsorted whole blood supplied the blood RNA, and germline DNA was isolated too. Overall study results and limits: A significantly higher top-250-clone fraction was recorded for tumors than for blood (p = 0.039).

Researchers generated TCR beta cDNA from 500 to 600 ng of total RNA, relying on a constant-region primer. Three nested multiplex PCR rounds of slightly modified ARM-PCR generated TCR beta libraries. TRBV1-TRBV30 forward primers and a C-beta reverse primer were used in the first two PCR rounds, which each ran for approximately 9 cycles. TCRdb analysed the multiplex PCR reads with MiXCR anew, one entry per CDR3 protein. The sample lists 310,000 or so distinct CDR3 sequences, about three fifths seen once, with 15% to 20% in the top ten. The J gene is TRBJ2-3, the V gene TRBV6-5; no reliable D call. This TCR was sampled from a woman in her twenties or thirties with primary liver carcinoma and hepatitis B virus infection. The specimen sequenced was peripheral blood. CDR3 residues: CVSSYFQEADTQYF. Here the CDR3 DNA reads TGTGTCAGCAGTTACTTCCAAGAAGCAGATACGCAGTATTTT.